This T cell receptor beta chain came from a study of PD-1 blockade in mismatch repair-deficient tumors. As concerns this clone: The target antigen is unknown.

Sequencing used immunoSEQ multiplex PCR; TCRdb keeps in-frame clones, though not all of them. The table records 70,000 to 95,000 clones, 80% to 90% of them present only once. V lost 4 bases and J 5 bases, leaving 22 bases between the germline ends. The CDR3 sequence is 16 residues long. Germline values: CDR1 SGDLS, CDR2 YYNGEE. Study conclusions and caveats: Tumor-resident clones, often absent from pretreatment blood, expanded after pembrolizumab and then contracted.

This sequence was found in an adult with mismatch repair-deficient cancer. Sequencing used peripheral blood, obtained 44 weeks after starting pembrolizumab. This chain joins TRBV9 and TRBJ2-7; no firm D call. The CDR3 sequence: CASSPAGLPGADEQYF. CDR3 sequence (DNA): TGTGCCAGCAGCCCGGCAGGCCTTCCTGGAGCCGACGAGCAGTACTTC.